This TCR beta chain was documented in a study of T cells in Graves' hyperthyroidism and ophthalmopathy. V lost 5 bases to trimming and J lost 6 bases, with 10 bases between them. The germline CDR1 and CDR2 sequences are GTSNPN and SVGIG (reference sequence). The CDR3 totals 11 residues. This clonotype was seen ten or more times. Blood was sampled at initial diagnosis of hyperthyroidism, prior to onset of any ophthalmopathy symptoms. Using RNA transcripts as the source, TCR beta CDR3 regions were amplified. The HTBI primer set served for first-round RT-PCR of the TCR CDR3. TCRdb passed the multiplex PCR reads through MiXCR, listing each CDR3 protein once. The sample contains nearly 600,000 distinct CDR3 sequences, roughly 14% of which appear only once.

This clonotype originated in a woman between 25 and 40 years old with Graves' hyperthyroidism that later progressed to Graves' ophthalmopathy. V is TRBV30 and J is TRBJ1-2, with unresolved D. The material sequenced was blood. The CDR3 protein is CAWQYLDGYTF. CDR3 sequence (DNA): TGTGCCTGGCAGTACTTAGATGGCTACACCTTC.